This TCR beta chain was recorded in a study of T cell responses to AZD1222 COVID-19 vaccine. The trim removed 3 bases at V and 0 bases at J, leaving 6 bases unmatched. Germline CDR1 and CDR2: SGDLS and YYNGEE. This CDR3 comprises 15 residues. Produced via immunoSEQ multiplex PCR; TCRdb's table is partial and in-frame only. This table holds around 180,000 clones, 94% found once. Notes on the study in general: CD4 TCRs associated with vaccination spanned spike, dominating at 160-218 and 743-854.

This clone has a single count. Its matching antigen is unknown. This TCR was recovered from an adult who received the AZD1222 COVID-19 vaccine. This sequence joins TRBV9 and TRBJ2-7; 7 nucleotides align to TRBD1. The input for sequencing was peripheral blood, taken 28 days after the second AZD1222 dose. In nucleotides, the CDR3 is TGTGCCAGCAGCGGCGGACAGGCGGCCTCCTACGAGCAGTACTTC. It yields the protein CASSGGQAASYEQYF.